Below, 22 T cell receptor beta chains from the same sample are listed, as sequenced in a study of cytomegalovirus exposure and HLA in healthy donors. PCR employed 60 Vbeta and 13 Jbeta primers. Data came from immunoSEQ multiplex PCR; TCRdb stores just in-frame clones and leaves some out. The sample includes approximately 93,000 clones, more than 70% seen only once; the top ten take over 3%. Sequenced sample: PBMCs. These receptors all stem from a woman between 35 and 50 years old in good health and CMV-seronegative.

The J gene is TRBJ2-7, the V gene TRBV10-3, with 10 nucleotides matching TRBD2. Germline CDR1 ENHRY, CDR2 SYGVKD. Trimming removed 1 base from V and 3 bases from J; junction bases left unmatched: 3. The CDR3 is 15 amino acids. The CDR3 region is CAISELLAGNYEQYF. For the CDR3, the DNA is TGTGCCATCAGTGAGTTACTAGCGGGGAACTACGAGCAGTACTTC.

J is TRBJ1-5 and V is TRBV30, with a tentative D call TRBD1 (6 bases). V dropped 1 base and J dropped 4 bases, with 14 bases sitting between them. The CDR3 runs to 15 residues. Germline lookup yields CDR1 GTSNPN and CDR2 SVGIG (reference sequence). CDR3 sequence: CAWSGGHGTNQPQHF. CDR3 nucleotide sequence: TGTGCCTGGAGTGGGGGACACGGAACGAATCAGCCCCAGCATTTT.

The V and J genes are TRBV7-9 and TRBJ1-4; 10 bases fit TRBD1. Germline V gene data show CDR1 as SEHNR and CDR2 as FQNEAQ (reference sequence). V lost 5 bases to trimming and J lost 6 bases; unmatched junction nucleotides: 9. CDR3 length: 16 amino acids. CDR3 coding DNA: TGTGCCAGCAGCGCTTCCGGGACAGGGGATCATGAAAAACTGTTTTTT. It codes for CASSASGTGDHEKLFF.

V and J are TRBV2 and TRBJ1-5; TRBD1 aligns across 9 bases. CDR1 is SNHLY, CDR2 FYNNEI, per germline. V lost 6 bases to trimming and J lost 5 bases; unmatched junction nucleotides: 8. CDR3 size: 15 residues. CDR3 loop: CASRPGQGIDQPQHF. The CDR3 DNA reads as TGTGCCAGCAGGCCGGGACAGGGAATTGATCAGCCCCAGCATTTT.

The chain combines TRBV4-1 with TRBJ1-2, with TRBD1 identical over 8 bases. The J segment lost 5 bases and the V segment lost 0 bases, leaving 5 bases of the junction unmatched. CDR1 is MGHRA and CDR2 is YSYEKL in the germline V gene. The CDR3 loop spans 15 amino acids. CDR3 DNA sequence: TGCGCCAGCAGCCAAGAAGGACAGGGAAGGTATGGCTACACCTTC. This codes for CASSQEGQGRYGYTF.

The chain uses TRBV30 and TRBJ2-5; 8 bases line up with TRBD1. The better agreement between TRBJ2-7 and the DNA end casts doubt on the J call. The CDR3 has 13 amino acids. Germline V lookup: CDR1 GTSNPN, CDR2 SVGIG (reference sequence). In DNA form, the CDR3 reads TGTGCCTGGGACCACGGACAGGGCTACGAGCAGTACTTC. Protein: CAWDHGQGYEQYF.

The chain employs TRBV18 and TRBJ1-1; D remains unclear. V gave up 5 bases and J gave up 3 bases, with 10 bases separating them. Germline V lookup: CDR1 KGHSH, CDR2 LQKENI. The CDR3 covers 13 residues. CDR3 sequence: CASSSMPDTEAFF. The CDR3 coding sequence is TGTGCCAGCTCATCAATGCCGGACACTGAAGCTTTCTTT.

The chain joins TRBV6-5 to TRBJ2-7, with 7 nucleotides matching TRBD1. Germline V lookup: CDR1 MNHEY, CDR2 SVGAGI. Trimming took 3 bases from V and 2 from J; bases not matched to a gene: 7. This CDR3 region has 15 residues. CDR3 protein: CASSYTRQGPYEQYF. The DNA for the CDR3 is TGTGCCAGCAGTTATACGAGACAGGGCCCCTACGAGCAGTACTTC.

The chain recombines TRBV2 with TRBJ2-3; D is undetermined. CDR1 is SNHLY, CDR2 FYNNEI, per germline. V lost 4 bases, J lost 0 bases, and 11 bases lay in between. There are 15 residues in the CDR3. CDR3 in amino acids: CASSGVYVSTDTQYF. The CDR3, as DNA: TGTGCCAGCAGTGGAGTATATGTAAGCACAGATACGCAGTATTTT.

The chain's CDR3 is CASSQGGTSPTDTQYF. In DNA, the CDR3 is TGTGCCAGCAGCCAGGGGGGGACGTCCCCAACAGATACGCAGTATTTT. The chain has TRBV16 and TRBJ2-3; 7 positions agree with TRBD2. Losses at the gene ends were 3 bases for V and 3 bases for J; bases not matched to a gene: 9. This CDR3 contains 16 residues. Looked up from germline, CDR1 is KGHSY and CDR2 is FQNENV.

The V call is TRBV28, the J call TRBJ2-7; TRBD1 aligns across 11 bases. This CDR3 contains 15 residues. The germline gives CDR1 MDHEN, CDR2 SYDVKM. J gave up 4 bases and V 5 bases, and 7 bases lay outside the gene matches. The CDR3 nucleotides read TGTGCCAGCAGTCCTCCGGGGACAGGGGGATACGAGCAGTACTTC. Amino acid sequence: CASSPPGTGGYEQYF.

V usage is TRBV6-1 and J usage is TRBJ2-2; 11 bases map to TRBD2. There are 16 residues in the CDR3. The V segment lost 3 bases and the J segment 1 base; nucleotides outside the gene matches: 1. The V gene's germline CDR1 is MNHNS and CDR2 SASEGT. CDR3: CASSDGLAGNTGELFF. The CDR3 DNA reads as TGTGCCAGCAGTGACGGACTAGCGGGGAACACCGGGGAGCTGTTTTTT.

The chain recombines TRBV5-6 with TRBJ2-1, with 9 bases aligning to TRBD2. Germline V gives CDR1 SGHDT, CDR2 YYEEEE. The ends lost 0 bases at V and 13 bases at J; junction bases unmatched: 8. The CDR3 runs to 14 residues. The CDR3 here is CASSLVGLAGYQFF. CDR3 in DNA: TGTGCCAGCAGCTTGGTTGGGCTAGCGGGGTACCAGTTCTTC.

The chain employs TRBV2 and TRBJ2-1; weak D call: TRBD2 (6 bases). V lost 7 bases, J lost 6 bases, and 19 bases lay in between. This CDR3 has 15 residues. Germline V CDR1 and CDR2: SNHLY, FYNNEI. CDR3 amino acids: CASKGTPMPSNEQFF. CDR3 nucleotides: TGTGCCAGCAAGGGGACTCCCATGCCGAGCAATGAGCAGTTCTTC.

V and J are TRBV5-1 and TRBJ2-3, with a weak D call TRBD2 (5 bases). Germline values: CDR1 SGHRS, CDR2 YFSETQ. The CDR3 covers 14 residues. V was trimmed by 7 bases and J by 5 bases, leaving 17 bases between them. CDR3 DNA sequence: TGCGCCAGCGAACGAGGAACCGAGGGAGATACGCAGTATTTT. Its protein is CASERGTEGDTQYF.

CDR3 sequence reads: CASSLGDRERRTF. The CDR3 region has the DNA TGCGCCAGCAGCTTGGGGGACAGGGAGAGGCGCACCTTC. V is TRBV5-1 and J is TRBJ1-2; 9 nucleotides agree with TRBD1. The V segment lost 0 bases and the J segment 13 bases; nucleotides outside the gene matches: 7. Germline V gives CDR1 SGHRS, CDR2 YFSETQ. The CDR3 loop spans 13 amino acids. Variable domain in full (rest from reference TRBV5-1 and TRBJ1-2): KAGVTQTPRYLIKTRGQQVTLSCSPISGHRSVSWYQQTPGQGLQFLFEYFSETQRNKGNFPGRFSGRQFSNSRSEMNVSTLELGDSALYLCASSLGDRERRTFGSGTRLTVV.

This clone came up a few times. The J gene is TRBJ1-4, the V gene TRBV29-1; the D is unclear. CDR3 length equals 11 residues. Germline CDR1 reads SQVTM; CDR2 reads ANQGSEA. The V end was cut by 6 bases, the J end by 8 bases, with 10 bases between. DNA for the CDR3: TGCAGCGTGCTGGAGCGGGAAAAACTGTTTTTT. Amino acids: CSVLEREKLFF.

The chain has TRBV30 and TRBJ1-2, with 7 bases identical to TRBD1. The CDR3 totals 13 residues. V trimming: 7 bases; J trimming: 4 bases; junction bases outside the gene matches: 9. Germline loops: CDR1 GTSNPN, CDR2 SVGIG (reference sequence). In DNA, the CDR3 is TGTGCCTTCAGGGACAGTGTTTTCTATGGCTACACCTTC. Protein sequence: CAFRDSVFYGYTF.

This chain uses TRBV7-9 with TRBJ1-6; D remains ambiguous. The CDR3 has 13 residues. V was shortened by 5 bases and J by 13 bases, with 15 bases between the two germline ends. Germline V gives CDR1 SEHNR, CDR2 FQNEAQ (reference sequence). The CDR3 nucleotides are TGTGCCAGCAGCCTCCAAGAGGGTTCGCCCCTCCACTTT. Its translation is CASSLQEGSPLHF.

V is TRBV7-9 and J is TRBJ1-5, with a tentative D call TRBD1 (5 bases). The CDR3 is made up of 14 amino acids. Trimming left V 6 bases short and J 0 bases short, with 9 bases between. Per germline, CDR1 SEHNR and CDR2 FQNEAQ (reference sequence). The CDR3 region is CASSRTGSNQPQHF. Here the CDR3 DNA reads TGTGCCAGCAGTCGTACAGGTAGCAATCAGCCCCAGCATTTT.

Turning to this clone: One end of the junction varies from germline; a read error may be responsible. The chain combines TRBV7-8 with TRBJ1-5; TRBD1 matches at 9 bases. The CDR3 runs 16 residues. CDR1 is SGHVS and CDR2 is FQNEAQ in the germline V gene. The DNA of the CDR3 is TGTGCCAGCAGCTCACTACAGGGGGCCAACAATCAGCCCCAGAATTTT. Protein product: CASSSLQGANNQPQNF.

The V call is TRBV7-3, the J call TRBJ2-3; 7 bases agree with TRBD2. Germline V lookup: CDR1 SGHTA, CDR2 FQGTGA. The CDR3 consists of 15 residues. Trimming took 3 bases from V and 1 from J; bases not matched to a gene: 4. The CDR3 protein is CASSLQRGRTDTQYF. CDR3 sequence (DNA): TGTGCCAGCAGCTTGCAGCGGGGACGCACAGATACGCAGTATTTT.